Following are 3 T cell receptor beta chains from one sample sequenced in a study of T cell responses to AZD1222 COVID-19 vaccine. Sequencing was performed with immunoSEQ multiplex PCR; in TCRdb, only in-frame clones are kept and a portion is missing. The data hold approximately 90,000 clones, with roughly 90% observed a single time. Here the sequenced sample was peripheral blood, taken on day 0 of AZD1222 vaccination. These receptors were taken from an adult in good health.

The chain carries TRBV7-9 and TRBJ1-1; TRBD1 agrees at 10 bases. The CDR3 consists of 13 residues. CDR1 is SEHNR and CDR2 is FQNEAQ in the germline V gene (reference sequence). Trimming cost V 7 bases and J 5 bases; bases outside gene matches: 4. The CDR3 here is CASTGTGVTEAFF. As DNA, the CDR3 is TGTGCCAGCACCGGGACAGGGGTGACTGAAGCTTTCTTT.

Here the CDR3 reads CASSWDSPNYGYTF. The CDR3 DNA reads as TGCGCCAGCAGCTGGGACAGCCCTAACTATGGCTACACCTTC. The chain combines TRBV5-1 with TRBJ1-2; 7 bases are shared with TRBD1. Losses at the gene ends were 3 bases for V and 0 bases for J; bases not matched to a gene: 2. Germline V gives CDR1 SGHRS, CDR2 YFSETQ. This CDR3 spans 14 amino acids.

The genes are TRBV5-1 and TRBJ1-6; maybe TRBD1 (6 bases). The V end lost 0 bases, the J end lost 6 bases, and 10 bases lay between the germline ends. Germline values: CDR1 SGHRS, CDR2 YFSETQ. This CDR3 is 15 amino acids long. CDR3 in DNA: TGCGCCAGCAGCTTGGTCGGGGGGCCTAATTCACCCCTCCACTTT. This gives the protein CASSLVGGPNSPLHF.